One sample yielded the 28 T cell receptor beta chains listed below, sequenced in a study of somatic mutations in cytotoxic T cells in rheumatoid arthritis. The method was immunoSEQ multiplex PCR; TCRdb's version includes in-frame clones alone and lacks a portion of them. The sample has some 17,000 clones, roughly 80% seen once; the top ten hold 4.5% to 5.5%. The sample taken for sequencing was CD8+ T cells sorted from blood. The source is an adult with rheumatoid arthritis.

V and J are TRBV19 and TRBJ1-1; unclear D gene. Trimming took 3 bases from V and 9 from J, leaving 20 bases between them. Germline CDR1 LNHDA, CDR2 SQIVND (reference sequence). The CDR3 spans 15 residues. This chain's CDR3 is CASSISVVPGSQAFF. The DNA of the CDR3 is TGTGCCAGTAGTATTAGTGTGGTGCCCGGGTCCCAAGCTTTCTTT.

The chain uses TRBV5-6 and TRBJ1-2, with D unclear. This CDR3 is 13 amino acids long. V lost 0 bases to trimming and J lost 8 bases, with 11 bases between them. From germline, CDR1 is SGHDT and CDR2 YYEEEE. The CDR3 protein is CASSLAEGQGYTF. The CDR3 DNA sequence: TGTGCCAGCAGCTTGGCGGAGGGTCAAGGCTACACCTTC.

The chain recombines TRBV25-1 with TRBJ2-1; D tentatively reads TRBD1 or TRBD2 (6 bases each). Germline V gives CDR1 MGHDK, CDR2 SYGVNS. The V end was cut by 5 bases, the J end by 5 bases, with 10 bases between. This CDR3 comprises 13 residues. The CDR3 loop reads CASSLGGHNEQFF. CDR3 nucleotides: TGTGCCAGCAGTCTCGGGGGCCACAATGAGCAGTTCTTC.

This chain joins TRBV7-9 and TRBJ2-1; D tentatively reads TRBD1 or TRBD2 (6 bases each). The CDR3 loop spans 11 amino acids. V lost 10 bases to trimming and J lost 9 bases, with 13 bases between them. Germline CDR1 is SEHNR and CDR2 is FQNEAQ (reference sequence). The CDR3 reads CATQGGLEQFF. In DNA, the CDR3 is TGTGCCACCCAAGGGGGGCTTGAGCAGTTCTTC.

The chain joins TRBV9 to TRBJ2-7, with D possibly matching TRBD1 (5 bases). Germline values: CDR1 SGDLS, CDR2 YYNGEE. The CDR3 totals 14 residues. V was cut by 4 bases and J by 6 bases, with 17 bases left in between. The CDR3 reads CASSPALQGTEQYF. The CDR3 nucleotides are TGTGCCAGCAGCCCCGCCCTCCAGGGTACCGAGCAGTACTTC.

The chain couples TRBV4-1 to TRBJ2-7; 9 bases align to TRBD1. Per germline, CDR1 MGHRA and CDR2 YSYEKL. The CDR3 length is 17 residues. V was clipped by 3 bases and J by 1 base; unmatched bases: 10. CDR3 nucleotides: TGCGCCAGCAGCCACGTAACAGGGGGCGGAGGGTCCTACGAGCAGTACTTC. Its protein is CASSHVTGGGGSYEQYF.

The rearrangement links TRBV27 to TRBJ2-2; 7 nucleotides line up with TRBD1. The V and J ends lost 7 bases and 2 bases, in that order; junction bases with no gene match: 4. Germline values: CDR1 MNHEY, CDR2 SMNVEV (reference sequence). The CDR3 totals 14 residues. The CDR3 reads CASTWDRNTGELFF. For the CDR3, the DNA is TGTGCCAGCACTTGGGACAGAAACACCGGGGAGCTGTTTTTT.

The chain carries TRBV5-6 and TRBJ2-3; D may be TRBD1 (6 bases). The V end lost 0 bases, the J end lost 7 bases, and 12 bases lay between the germline ends. The CDR3 has 14 residues. Germline CDR1 SGHDT, CDR2 YYEEEE. The CDR3 region has the DNA TGTGCCAGCAGCTTGGCAGGGGCCAAAAATACGCAGTATTTT. Residues: CASSLAGAKNTQYF.

The CDR3 nucleotides are TGTGCCAGCAGTGTCTCTCCCGACAGGGTTAGTGGCTACACCTTC. Translation gives CASSVSPDRVSGYTF. The chain carries TRBV6-1 and TRBJ1-2; 7 bases fit TRBD1. The ends lost 4 bases at V and 7 bases at J; junction bases unmatched: 12. CDR3 length: 15 amino acids. The germline gives CDR1 MNHNS, CDR2 SASEGT.

The V and J genes are TRBV11-2 and TRBJ1-2; 7 bases map to TRBD1. The J segment lost 8 bases and the V segment lost 4 bases, leaving 10 bases of the junction unmatched. Germline V CDR1 and CDR2: SGHAT, FQNNGV. This CDR3 has 14 residues. The CDR3 DNA sequence: TGTGCCAGCAGCTCATTAACAGGGGAATGGGGCTACACCTTC. Residues: CASSSLTGEWGYTF.

The gene calls are TRBV12-5 and TRBJ1-5; D might be TRBD1 (6 bases). The V gene's germline CDR1 is LGHNT and CDR2 FRNRAP. The CDR3 is 16 amino acids. Trimming removed 2 bases at V and 7 bases at J, with 18 bases between. The CDR3 is CASGLFDRRRKQPQHF. Written as DNA, the CDR3 is TGTGCTAGTGGTTTGTTCGACAGGCGAAGAAAACAGCCCCAGCATTTT. Looking up the rest from reference TRBV12-5 and TRBJ1-5 gives the full variable domain: DARVTQTPRHKVTEMGQEVTMRCQPILGHNTVFWYRQTMMQGLELLAYFRNRAPLDDSGMPKDRFSAEMPDATLATLKIQPSEPRDSAVYFCASGLFDRRRKQPQHFGDGTRLSIL.

This chain links TRBV30 with TRBJ1-1; no firm D call. CDR3 size: 13 residues. From germline, CDR1 is GTSNPN and CDR2 SVGIG (reference sequence). V lost 0 bases and J 8 bases, leaving 13 bases between the germline ends. The CDR3 bases are TGTGCCTGGAGTGTACTTAACCCAGGAGAAGCTTTCTTT. Its protein product is CAWSVLNPGEAFF.

This clone occurred once. The CDR3 here is CASSLDTRVRDEEAFF. DNA for the CDR3: TGTGCCAGCAGCTTAGATACCAGGGTAAGGGACGAGGAAGCTTTCTTT. The V call is TRBV11-2, the J call TRBJ1-1; tentative D call: TRBD1 (5 bases). Trimming took 0 bases from V and 8 from J, leaving 19 bases between them. Germline CDR1 SGHAT, CDR2 FQNNGV. This CDR3 contains 16 residues.

This chain uses TRBV2 with TRBJ1-5, with D perhaps TRBD1 (6 bases). CDR3 length: 14 amino acids. Looked up from germline, CDR1 is SNHLY and CDR2 is FYNNEI. V lost 6 bases and J lost 6, with 15 bases in between. Written as DNA, the CDR3 is TGTGCCAGCAGGGAATCAGGGGCACCTCAGCCCCAGCATTTT. Protein product: CASRESGAPQPQHF.

The gene calls are TRBV9 and TRBJ2-7; D is possibly TRBD1 or TRBD2 (5 bases each). This CDR3 comprises 13 residues. V lost 0 bases and J lost 6, with 10 bases in between. CDR1 and CDR2 from the germline V gene are SGDLS and YYNGEE. CDR3 loop: CASSVEGTSEQYF. Written as DNA, the CDR3 is TGTGCCAGCAGCGTAGAGGGGACCTCCGAGCAGTACTTC.

This rearrangement joins TRBV6-5 to TRBJ2-1; TRBD2 agrees at 8 bases. The V and J ends lost 4 bases and 3 bases, in that order; junction bases with no gene match: 8. Germline V CDR1 and CDR2: MNHEY, SVGAGI. CDR3 length: 16 residues. CDR3 DNA sequence: TGTGCCAGCAGTTCCATAGAGCGGGGGTACTACAATGAGCAGTTCTTC. Amino acids: CASSSIERGYYNEQFF.

The chain has TRBV6-5 and TRBJ1-1; no definite D call. Germline loops: CDR1 MNHEY, CDR2 SVGAGI. This CDR3 is 14 amino acids long. V was cut by 2 bases and J by 1 base, with 8 bases left in between. CDR3 sequence reads: CASSYGVGNTEAFF. In DNA, the CDR3 is TGTGCCAGCAGTTACGGGGTCGGGAACACTGAAGCTTTCTTT.

Only one count was recorded for this clone. The chain joins TRBV6-1 to TRBJ1-1; 9 nucleotides match TRBD1. There are 15 residues in the CDR3. Germline values: CDR1 MNHNS, CDR2 SASEGT. After removal of 1 base from V and 4 bases from J, the junction contained 4 bases not matched to a gene. CDR3 residues: CASSEEGQGITEAFF. The CDR3 nucleotides read TGTGCCAGCAGTGAAGAAGGACAGGGGATCACTGAAGCTTTCTTT.

The rearrangement links TRBV4-1 to TRBJ2-7, with D perhaps given as TRBD1 or TRBD2 (5 bases each). The V end was cut by 4 bases, the J end by 2 bases, with 12 bases between. The germline V gene encodes CDR1 MGHRA and CDR2 YSYEKL. This CDR3 has 14 amino acids. This chain's CDR3 is CASSPRDHTYEQYF. As DNA, the CDR3 is TGCGCCAGCAGCCCCCGGGACCACACCTACGAGCAGTACTTC.

The chain couples TRBV6-1 to TRBJ1-1; maybe TRBD1 (5 bases). Germline CDR1 MNHNS, CDR2 SASEGT. The CDR3 consists of 14 residues. Trimming took off 0 bases at V and 4 bases at J, with 9 bases between the two ends. The CDR3 protein is CASSEAQEITEAFF. CDR3 nucleotides: TGTGCCAGCAGTGAAGCACAGGAGATCACTGAAGCTTTCTTT.

In this sample, this clone turned up once. The chain has TRBV11-2 and TRBJ2-1, with D tentatively TRBD1 (6 bases). The CDR3 length is 13 residues. Trimming removed 2 bases from V and 7 bases from J, with 9 bases in between. CDR1 SGHAT and CDR2 FQNNGV come from the germline V gene. CDR3 protein: CASSLQGWNEQFF. The CDR3 nucleotides are TGTGCCAGCAGCTTACAGGGGTGGAATGAGCAGTTCTTC.

This chain links TRBV30 with TRBJ2-7, with 8 positions matching TRBD2. After removal of 1 base from V and 7 bases from J, the junction contained 3 bases not matched to a gene. This CDR3 has 12 amino acids. Germline CDR1 is GTSNPN and CDR2 is SVGIG (reference sequence). The CDR3 region is CAWSAGGLEQYF. In nucleotides, the CDR3 is TGTGCCTGGAGTGCGGGGGGGCTGGAGCAGTACTTC.

The V and J genes are TRBV30 and TRBJ2-7, with 10 positions matching TRBD1. V was clipped by 5 bases and J by 7 bases; unmatched bases: 8. From germline, CDR1 is GTSNPN and CDR2 SVGIG (reference sequence). The length of the CDR3 is 13 residues. The CDR3 sequence: CAWSGTGVEEQYF. CDR3 in DNA: TGTGCCTGGTCCGGGACAGGGGTCGAAGAGCAGTACTTC.

V gene TRBV29-1 combines with J gene TRBJ2-5; D unclear. The CDR3 covers 14 residues. Trimming took 1 base from V and 0 from J, leaving 9 bases between them. Germline CDR1 is SQVTM and CDR2 is ANQGSEA. The CDR3 protein is CSVEGVAYQETQYF. CDR3 nucleotide sequence: TGCAGCGTTGAAGGGGTGGCCTACCAAGAGACCCAGTACTTC.

This chain uses TRBV7-9 with TRBJ1-1; no definite D call. Deletions cut 5 bases from V and 0 bases from J, with 10 bases between. The CDR3 has 14 amino acids. Germline V CDR1 and CDR2: SEHNR, FQNEAQ (reference sequence). CDR3 residues: CASSNQSMNTEAFF. CDR3 in DNA: TGTGCCAGCAGCAATCAGAGTATGAACACTGAAGCTTTCTTT.

This clone showed up just once. In nucleotides, the CDR3 is TGCGCCAGCAGCCACGGGGGGGCCGGGGTGTACGAGCAGTACTTC. This sequence encodes CASSHGGAGVYEQYF. The rearrangement uses TRBV4-1 and TRBJ2-7; 8 bases line up with TRBD2. The J segment lost 4 bases and the V segment lost 3 bases, leaving 8 bases of the junction unmatched. From germline, CDR1 is MGHRA and CDR2 YSYEKL. This CDR3 has 15 amino acids.

The rearrangement uses TRBV5-5 and TRBJ2-2; 10 bases map to TRBD1. Germline lookup yields CDR1 SGHKS and CDR2 YYEKEE (reference sequence). V shed 3 bases, J shed 5 bases, and the junction held 19 bases outside the gene matches. The CDR3 totals 20 residues. CDR3 DNA: TGTGCCAGCAGCTCCCTACGACTAACGGGACAGGGGTGGAGGACCGGGGAGCTGTTTTTT. Its protein is CASSSLRLTGQGWRTGELFF.

The rearrangement uses TRBV11-2 and TRBJ2-1; TRBD2 matches at 8 bases. Germline V gives CDR1 SGHAT, CDR2 FQNNGV. V shed 3 bases, J shed 6 bases, and the junction held 10 bases outside the gene matches. The CDR3 spans 16 residues. The CDR3 nucleotides read TGTGCCAGCAGCTTGGAGCCGGGACTAGGTATCAATGAGCAGTTCTTC. This gives the protein CASSLEPGLGINEQFF.